This TCR beta chain was retrieved from a study of breast tumors, draining lymph nodes, adjacent tissues. Axillary draining lymph nodes of breast cancer patients supplied the node samples. V was pared by 5 bases and J by 1 base, with 5 bases of the junction left unmatched. The CDR3 is made up of 16 amino acids. CDR1 and CDR2 from the germline V gene are LGHNA and YNFKEQ. Findings of the study overall: Tumors had less TCR diversity than lymph nodes, more than nontumor tissue. Data fit most tumor T cells coming from lymph node, expanding in tumor.

From the multiplex PCR reads, TCRdb called clonotypes with MiXCR, one entry per CDR3 protein. There are about 130,000 distinct CDR3 sequences in the sample; nearly 20% occur only once, and about 3.5% lies in the top ten. This clonotype came up a few times. Its antigen is not identified. The rearrangement joins TRBV4-2 to TRBJ2-6, with TRBD1 matching over 7 bases. Sequences were obtained from axillary lymph node tissue. The clonotype originates from a female donor with breast cancer. Some clones in this sample may be carry-over from other donors' samples. For the CDR3, the DNA is TGTGCCAGCAGCGACAGGGTAGGTTCTGGGGCCAACGTCCTGACTTTC. This translates into CASSDRVGSGANVLTF.